This T cell receptor beta chain came from a study of patients and donors after allogeneic stem cell transplantation. MiXCR was run by TCRdb on the RT-PCR reads, yielding one entry per CDR3 protein. Altogether over 25,000 distinct CDR3 sequences are present, 37% being singletons, with the ten largest covering over 60%. The V gene's germline CDR1 is KGHDR and CDR2 SFDVKD. This CDR3 spans 13 amino acids. Trimming removed 1 base from V and 7 bases from J, with 9 bases in between. The gene calls are TRBV24-1 and TRBJ1-1, with D maybe TRBD1 (6 bases). This sequence originates from a human donor who was either an allogeneic HSCT recipient or a stem cell or donor lymphocyte infusion donor (not recorded which). It is not recorded whose cells these are; they may come from a transplant donor. Sample: blood, either unsorted or a sorted T cell fraction (not recorded which). This chain's CDR3 is CATSDLTGLEAFF. DNA of the CDR3: TGTGCCACCAGTGATTTAACAGGGCTTGAAGCTTTCTTT.